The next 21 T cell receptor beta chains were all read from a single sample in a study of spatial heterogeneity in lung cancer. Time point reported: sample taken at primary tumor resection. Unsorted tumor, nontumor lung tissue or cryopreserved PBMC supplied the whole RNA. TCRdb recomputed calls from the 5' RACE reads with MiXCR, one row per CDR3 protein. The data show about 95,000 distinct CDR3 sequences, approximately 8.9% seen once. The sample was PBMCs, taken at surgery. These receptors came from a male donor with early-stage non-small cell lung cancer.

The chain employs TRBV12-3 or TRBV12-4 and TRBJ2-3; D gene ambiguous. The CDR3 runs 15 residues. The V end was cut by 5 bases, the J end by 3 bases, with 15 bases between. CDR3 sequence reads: CASSPRHSLTDTQYF. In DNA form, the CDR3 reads TGTGCCAGCAGTCCTCGCCACAGCCTAACAGATACGCAGTATTTT.

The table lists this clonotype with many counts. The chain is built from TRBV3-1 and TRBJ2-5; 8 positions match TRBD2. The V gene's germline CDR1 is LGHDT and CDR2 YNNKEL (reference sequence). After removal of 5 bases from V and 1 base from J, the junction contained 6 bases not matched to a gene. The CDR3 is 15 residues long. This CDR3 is CASSSRTSSQETQYF. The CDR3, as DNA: TGTGCCAGCAGCTCCCGGACTAGCAGCCAAGAGACCCAGTACTTC.

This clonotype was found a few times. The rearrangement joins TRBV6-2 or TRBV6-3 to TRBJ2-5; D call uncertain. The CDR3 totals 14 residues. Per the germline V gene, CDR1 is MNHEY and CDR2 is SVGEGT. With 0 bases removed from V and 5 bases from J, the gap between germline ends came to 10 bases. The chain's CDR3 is CASSYSSPGETQYF. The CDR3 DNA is TGTGCCAGCAGTTACTCGAGTCCCGGGGAGACCCAGTACTTC.

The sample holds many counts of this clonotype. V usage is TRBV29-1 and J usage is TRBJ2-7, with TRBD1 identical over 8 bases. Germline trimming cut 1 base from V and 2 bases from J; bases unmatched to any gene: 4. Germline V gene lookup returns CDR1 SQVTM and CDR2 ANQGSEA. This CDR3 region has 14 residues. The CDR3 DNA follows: TGCAGCGTTGAAGGGACAGGGAAACCCTACGAGCAGTACTTC. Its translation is CSVEGTGKPYEQYF.

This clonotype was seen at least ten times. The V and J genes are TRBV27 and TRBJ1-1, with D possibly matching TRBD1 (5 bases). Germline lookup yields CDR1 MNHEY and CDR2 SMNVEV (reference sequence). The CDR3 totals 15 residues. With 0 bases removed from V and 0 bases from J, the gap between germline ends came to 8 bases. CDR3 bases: TGTGCCAGCAGTTTATCTCGGGGGATGAACACTGAAGCTTTCTTT. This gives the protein CASSLSRGMNTEAFF.

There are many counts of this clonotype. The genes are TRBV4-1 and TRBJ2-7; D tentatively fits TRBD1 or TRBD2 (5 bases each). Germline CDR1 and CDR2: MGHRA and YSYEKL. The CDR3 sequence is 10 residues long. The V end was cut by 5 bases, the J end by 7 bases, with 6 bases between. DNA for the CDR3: TGCGCCAGCAGCGGGACGGAGCAGTACTTC. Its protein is CASSGTEQYF.

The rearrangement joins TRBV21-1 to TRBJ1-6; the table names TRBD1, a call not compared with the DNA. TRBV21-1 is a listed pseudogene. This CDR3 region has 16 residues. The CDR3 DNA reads TGTGCCAGCAGCAAAGGAGAGACAGGGTTTAATTCACCCCTCCACTTT. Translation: CASSKGETGFNSPLHF.

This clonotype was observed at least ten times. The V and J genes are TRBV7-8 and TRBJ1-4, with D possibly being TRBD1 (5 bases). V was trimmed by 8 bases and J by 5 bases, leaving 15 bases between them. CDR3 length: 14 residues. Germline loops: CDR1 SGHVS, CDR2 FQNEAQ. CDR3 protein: CASQPTGSNEKLFF. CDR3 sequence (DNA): TGTGCCAGCCAACCTACAGGAAGCAATGAAAAACTGTTTTTT.

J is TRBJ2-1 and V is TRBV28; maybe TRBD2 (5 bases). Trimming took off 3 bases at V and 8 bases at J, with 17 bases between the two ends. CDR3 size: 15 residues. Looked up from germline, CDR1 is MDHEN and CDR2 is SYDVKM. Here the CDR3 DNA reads TGTGCCAGCAGTTTGGCGGACTTCCCAAGCCATGAGCAGTTCTTC. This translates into CASSLADFPSHEQFF.

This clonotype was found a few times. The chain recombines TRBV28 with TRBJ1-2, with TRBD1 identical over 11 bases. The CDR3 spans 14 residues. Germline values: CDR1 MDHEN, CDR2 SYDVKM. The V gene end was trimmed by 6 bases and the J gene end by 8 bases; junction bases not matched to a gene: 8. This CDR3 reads CASREGQGADGYTF. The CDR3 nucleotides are TGTGCCAGCAGGGAAGGACAGGGGGCGGACGGCTACACCTTC.

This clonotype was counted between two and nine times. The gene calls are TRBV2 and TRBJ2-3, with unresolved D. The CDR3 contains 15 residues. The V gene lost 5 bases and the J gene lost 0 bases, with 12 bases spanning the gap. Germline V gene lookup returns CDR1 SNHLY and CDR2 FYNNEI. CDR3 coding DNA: TGTGCCAGCAGTCCGGACGGAGCTAGCACAGATACGCAGTATTTT. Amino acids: CASSPDGASTDTQYF.

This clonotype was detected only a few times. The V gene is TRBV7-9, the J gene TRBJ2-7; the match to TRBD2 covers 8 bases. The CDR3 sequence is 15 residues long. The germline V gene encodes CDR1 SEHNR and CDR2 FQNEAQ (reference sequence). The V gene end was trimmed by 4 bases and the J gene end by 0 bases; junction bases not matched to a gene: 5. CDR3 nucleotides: TGTGCCAGCAGCTCGATAGCGGGGAGCTCCTACGAGCAGTACTTC. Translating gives CASSSIAGSSYEQYF.

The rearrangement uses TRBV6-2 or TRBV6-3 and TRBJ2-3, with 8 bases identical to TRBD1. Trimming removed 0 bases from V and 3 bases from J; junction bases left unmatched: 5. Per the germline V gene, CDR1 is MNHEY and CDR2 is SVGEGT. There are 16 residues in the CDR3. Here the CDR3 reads CASSYSRDRLTDTQYF. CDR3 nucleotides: TGTGCCAGCAGTTACTCGCGGGACAGGTTGACAGATACGCAGTATTTT.

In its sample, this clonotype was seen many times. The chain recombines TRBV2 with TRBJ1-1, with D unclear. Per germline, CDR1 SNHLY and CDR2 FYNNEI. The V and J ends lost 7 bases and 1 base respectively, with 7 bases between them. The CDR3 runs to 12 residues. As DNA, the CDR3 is TGTGCCAGCATAATCTGGAACACTGAAGCTTTCTTT. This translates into CASIIWNTEAFF.

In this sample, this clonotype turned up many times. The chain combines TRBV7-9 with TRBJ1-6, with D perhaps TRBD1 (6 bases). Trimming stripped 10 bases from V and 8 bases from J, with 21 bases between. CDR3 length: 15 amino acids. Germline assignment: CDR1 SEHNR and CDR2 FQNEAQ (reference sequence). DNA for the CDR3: TGTGCCACCGTCCCCGGGGGGCGCTGGGATTCACCCCTCCACTTT. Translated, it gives CATVPGGRWDSPLHF.

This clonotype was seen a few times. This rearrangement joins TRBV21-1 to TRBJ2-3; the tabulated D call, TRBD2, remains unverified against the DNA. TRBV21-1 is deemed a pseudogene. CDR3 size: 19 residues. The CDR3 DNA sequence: TGTGCCAGCAGCAATATCCCAATGATGCTAGCGGCGCAGGAAGATACGCAGTATTTT. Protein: CASSNIPMMLAAQEDTQYF.

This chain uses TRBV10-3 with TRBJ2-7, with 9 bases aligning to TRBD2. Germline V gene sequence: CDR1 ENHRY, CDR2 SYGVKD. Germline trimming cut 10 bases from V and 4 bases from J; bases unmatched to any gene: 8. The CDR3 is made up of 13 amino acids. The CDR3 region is CATAGTSFYEQYF. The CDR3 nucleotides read TGTGCCACTGCCGGGACTAGCTTTTACGAGCAGTACTTC.

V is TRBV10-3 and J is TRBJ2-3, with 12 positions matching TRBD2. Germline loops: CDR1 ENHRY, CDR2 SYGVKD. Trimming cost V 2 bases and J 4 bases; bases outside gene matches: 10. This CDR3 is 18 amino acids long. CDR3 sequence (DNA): TGTGCCATCAGTGAGATGGCTAGCGGGGGGGCAGAGGCAGATACGCAGTATTTT. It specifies CAISEMASGGAEADTQYF.

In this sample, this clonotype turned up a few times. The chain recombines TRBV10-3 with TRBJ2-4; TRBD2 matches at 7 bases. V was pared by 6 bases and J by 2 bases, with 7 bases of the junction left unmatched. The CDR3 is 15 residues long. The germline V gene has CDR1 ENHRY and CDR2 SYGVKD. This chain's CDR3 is CAIRVTSLPKNIQYF. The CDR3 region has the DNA TGTGCCATCAGAGTGACTAGCTTGCCCAAAAACATTCAGTACTTC.

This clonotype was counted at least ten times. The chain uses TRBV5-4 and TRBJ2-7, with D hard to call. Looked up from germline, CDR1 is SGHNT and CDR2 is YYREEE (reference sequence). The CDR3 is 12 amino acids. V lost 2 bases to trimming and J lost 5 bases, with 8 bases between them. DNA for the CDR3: TGTGCCAGCAGCTTTCCTGGGAACGAGCAGTACTTC. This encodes CASSFPGNEQYF.

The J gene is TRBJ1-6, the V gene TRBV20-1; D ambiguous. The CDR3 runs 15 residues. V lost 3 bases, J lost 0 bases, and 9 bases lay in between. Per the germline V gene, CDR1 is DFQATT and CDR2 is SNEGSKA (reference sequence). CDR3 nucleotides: TGCAGTGCTAGGGAGGATAGCTCCTATAATTCACCCCTCCACTTT. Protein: CSAREDSSYNSPLHF.